This T cell receptor beta chain was recorded in a study of beta chain features in type 1 diabetes. To note about this clone: Its antigen remains unknown.

Germline values: CDR1 LGHNA, CDR2 YNFKEQ. Between the trimmed V and J ends, which lost 5 bases and 2 bases, there was a span of 16 bases. The CDR3 is 16 amino acids. Donors underwent one heparinised blood draw, around 100 mL on average. Central memory, naive, regulatory and stem cell-like memory CD4+ cells were sorted by CD45RO/CCR7/CD25/CD127/CD95/CD27. General study points: In type 1 diabetes patients, VDJ junctions had fewer insertions; deletions at these junctions were more frequent.

Reverse transcribing all isolated RNA meant expressed TCRB transcripts were sequenced. TCRdb keeps only in-frame clones here, not all; method: immunoSEQ multiplex PCR. The repertoire holds under 450,000 clones, with approximately 15% as singletons. The genes are TRBV4-2 and TRBJ2-1, with no clear D. The sequencing sample was made of naive CD4+ T cells from blood. This TCR was sampled from a man under 40 in good health. CDR3 in DNA: TGTGCCAGCAGCTTTACTACTGGCGGCACCTACAATGAGCAGTTCTTC. It encodes CASSFTTGGTYNEQFF.